Presented here are 9 T cell receptor beta chains from one specimen sequenced in a study of cytomegalovirus exposure and HLA in healthy donors. The PCR used 60 Vbeta and 13 Jbeta primers. Method: immunoSEQ multiplex PCR; TCRdb's copy keeps in-frame clones and lacks some. Seen here are about 150,000 clones, around 79% observed once, and the top ten hold 2.8%. Sequencing input: PBMCs. The receptors shown here come from a young man in good health and CMV-seronegative.

This clone has only a few counts. This chain uses TRBV5-1 with TRBJ1-2, with TRBD1 matching over 8 bases. This CDR3 contains 14 residues. Germline CDR1 is SGHRS and CDR2 is YFSETQ. V lost 4 bases, J lost 3 bases, and 5 bases stayed unmatched. The CDR3 sequence: CASSKDRADYGYTF. The DNA of the CDR3 is TGCGCCAGCAGCAAGGACAGGGCCGACTATGGCTACACCTTC.

The chain employs TRBV6-8 and TRBJ1-1, with D possibly TRBD1 on 6 matching bases. CDR1 and CDR2 (germline): MNHGY, SAAAGT. Trimming pared 1 base from V and 5 bases from J, leaving 17 bases between. This CDR3 contains 16 residues. The CDR3 DNA sequence: TGTGCCAGCAGTTACTTATTAGACAGGTTCACGACTGAAGCTTTCTTT. Residues: CASSYLLDRFTTEAFF.

J is TRBJ2-5 and V is TRBV18, with TRBD1 as a possible D gene (6 bases). The CDR3 extends over 13 amino acids. Trimming took 5 bases from V and 2 from J, leaving 9 bases between them. Germline V gives CDR1 KGHSH, CDR2 LQKENI. CDR3 residues: CASSMRGQETQYF. The CDR3, as DNA: TGTGCCAGCTCAATGAGGGGGCAAGAGACCCAGTACTTC.

The rearrangement uses TRBV19 and TRBJ2-7; 9 bases map to TRBD2. The J segment lost 4 bases and the V segment lost 3 bases, leaving 7 bases of the junction unmatched. Germline V gives CDR1 LNHDA, CDR2 SQIVND (reference sequence). The CDR3 runs to 15 residues. The CDR3 region is CASSIGRGGLYEQYF. The CDR3 DNA reads as TGTGCCAGTAGTATTGGGCGGGGGGGCCTATACGAGCAGTACTTC.

The count of this clone is one. This rearrangement joins TRBV9 to TRBJ2-7, with 7 positions matching TRBD1. There are 19 residues in the CDR3. Trimming removed 3 bases from V and 4 bases from J; junction bases left unmatched: 22. The germline gives CDR1 SGDLS, CDR2 YYNGEE. CDR3 bases: TGTGCCAGCAGCGGATCTATTGTGCCGGGACAGCGACCGGGATACGAGCAGTACTTC. Its translation is CASSGSIVPGQRPGYEQYF.

This clone was observed a handful of times. J is TRBJ2-2 and V is TRBV11-2; D possibly corresponds to TRBD2 (6 bases). Germline loops: CDR1 SGHAT, CDR2 FQNNGV. Trimming removed 4 bases at V and 1 base at J, with 13 bases between. The CDR3 covers 16 residues. The CDR3 DNA reads as TGTGCCAGCAGCTCGGGCCCGGGAGAGAACACCGGGGAGCTGTTTTTT. Its translation: CASSSGPGENTGELFF. The variable domain in full, completed from reference TRBV11-2 and TRBJ2-2, reads EAGVAQSPRYKIIEKRQSVAFWCNPISGHATLYWYQQILGQGPKLLIQFQNNGVVDDSQLPKDRFSAERLKGVDSTLKIQPAKLEDSAVYLCASSSGPGENTGELFFGEGSRLTVL.

The chain joins TRBV5-1 to TRBJ2-3; 7 nucleotides line up with TRBD2. The CDR3 extends over 15 amino acids. Unmatched junction bases numbered 2, after V lost 0 bases and J lost 1 base. The germline CDR1 and CDR2 sequences are SGHRS and YFSETQ. Here the CDR3 DNA reads TGCGCCAGCAGCTTGGGGCTAGCGGGCACAGATACGCAGTATTTT. This gives the protein CASSLGLAGTDTQYF.

This chain joins TRBV2 and TRBJ1-4; a possible D gene is TRBD1 (5 bases). The V end lost 5 bases, the J end lost 3 bases, and 16 bases lay between the germline ends. Germline CDR1 and CDR2: SNHLY and FYNNEI. The CDR3 runs 16 residues. The CDR3 region is CASSSGYSGANEKLFF. The CDR3, as DNA: TGTGCCAGCAGTTCGGGCTATTCGGGGGCTAATGAAAAACTGTTTTTT.

The chain links TRBV30 to TRBJ2-3; the match to TRBD1 covers 7 bases. The germline gives CDR1 GTSNPN, CDR2 SVGIG (reference sequence). The V and J ends lost 2 bases and 1 base, in that order; junction bases with no gene match: 6. The CDR3 has 15 residues. The CDR3 is CAWSPGTAGTDTQYF. CDR3 coding DNA: TGTGCCTGGAGTCCGGGGACAGCCGGCACAGATACGCAGTATTTT. Combining the CDR3 with reference TRBV30 and TRBJ2-3 gives the whole variable domain SQTIHQWPATLVQPVGSPLSLECTVEGTSNPNLYWYRQAAGRGLQLLFYSVGIGQISSEVPQNLSASRPQDRQFILSSKKLLLSDSGFYLCAWSPGTAGTDTQYFGPGTRLTVL.